These 7 T cell receptor beta chains originate from one sample sequenced in a study of blood T cells in healthy people across ages (dated by TCRdb to 2014 to 2015). The library was made by 5' RACE. TCRdb records Illumina HiSeq 2500 as the sequencer. The second PCR ran for about 7 to 11 cycles and used a J-beta primer mix along with a sample-barcoded 5' primer. The public reads were reanalyzed by TCRdb: fastp trimming at Q25, MiXCR alignment, in-frame beta chains only. Each record represents a unique CDR3 protein, reported with the most common genes and DNA among its rows. This sample lists approximately 1.5 million distinct CDR3 sequences; roughly two fifths were detected once. More than 4% of the sample rests with the top ten. Sequenced sample: blood. These TCRs come from a woman aged 18-29 years in good health.

This clonotype was seen only a few times. The chain combines TRBV29-1 with TRBJ2-5; 9 bases fit TRBD1. The last part of the DNA fits TRBJ2-7 better; the J call may be wrong. The length of the CDR3 is 13 residues. Germline V gives CDR1 SQVTM, CDR2 ANQGSEA. The CDR3 nucleotides read TGCAGCGTTATCCCGGGACAGGGCCACGAGCAGTACTTC. Protein product: CSVIPGQGHEQYF.

The CDR3, as DNA: TGTGCCAGCAGCTTAGCGCGGGGATCCAATATCTACGAGCAGTACTTC. It is translated as CASSLARGSNIYEQYF. V and J are TRBV7-8 and TRBJ2-7, with D possibly being TRBD2 (6 bases). This CDR3 has 16 amino acids. Germline loops: CDR1 SGHVS, CDR2 FQNEAQ. V was shortened by 0 bases and J by 3 bases, with 15 bases between the two germline ends.

This clonotype has only one observation. This chain joins TRBV5-1 and TRBJ2-3; D possibly corresponds to TRBD2 (5 bases). Germline CDR1 and CDR2: SGHRS and YFSETQ. V lost 2 bases, J lost 5 bases, and 12 bases lay in between. CDR3 size: 14 residues. CDR3 DNA sequence: TGCGCCAGCAGCTTACGGATCGAGGGAGATACGCAGTATTTT. This gives the protein CASSLRIEGDTQYF.

In its sample, this clonotype was seen a few times. The rearrangement uses TRBV20-1 and TRBJ2-7; 15 positions match TRBD2. The V segment lost 1 base and the J segment 7 bases; nucleotides outside the gene matches: 8. Looked up from germline, CDR1 is DFQATT and CDR2 is SNEGSKA (reference sequence). This CDR3 spans 16 amino acids. In nucleotides, the CDR3 is TGCAGTGCTAGAGTAGGACTAGCGGGAGGGCCAAATGAGCAGTACTTC. Amino acid sequence: CSARVGLAGGPNEQYF.

On this clonotype itself: Mismatch with germline at one junction end may stem from a read error. The chain uses TRBV7-9 and TRBJ2-1; no clear D gene. Germline V gene sequence: CDR1 SEHNR, CDR2 FQNEAQ (reference sequence). The CDR3 is 16 amino acids. The CDR3 region is CASSLGPRAPYNEQFF. As DNA, the CDR3 is TGTGCCAGCAGTTTAGGCCCCCGGGCTCCCTACAATGAGCAGTTCTTC. Filled out from reference TRBV7-9 and TRBJ2-1, the complete variable domain reads DTGVSQNPRHKITKRGQNVTFRCDPISEHNRLYWYRQTLGQGPEFLTYFQNEAQLEKSRLLSDRFSAERPKGSFSTLEIQRTEQGDSAMYLCASSLGPRAPYNEQFFGPGTRLTVL.

The V and J genes are TRBV30 and TRBJ1-4; 9 bases agree with TRBD1. Trimming cost V 7 bases and J 7 bases; bases outside gene matches: 4. CDR3 length equals 12 residues. Germline loops: CDR1 GTSNPN, CDR2 SVGIG (reference sequence). Here the CDR3 reads CAYDRGSEKLFF. The CDR3 DNA reads TGTGCCTACGACAGGGGGTCTGAAAAACTGTTTTTT.

This clonotype occurred a few times. The chain joins TRBV6-2 or TRBV6-3 to TRBJ2-1, with TRBD1 identical over 7 bases. Losses at the gene ends were 5 bases for V and 3 bases for J; bases not matched to a gene: 7. CDR1 and CDR2 (germline): MNHEY, SVGEGT. This CDR3 spans 15 amino acids. The CDR3 nucleotides read TGTGCCAGCAGTGAAAACCAGGGGGACTACAATGAGCAGTTCTTC. It codes for CASSENQGDYNEQFF.